Below, 18 T cell receptor beta chains from the same sample are listed, as sequenced in a study of CD8+ T cells in alopecia areata. RNA was extracted and reverse transcribed into cDNA as the sequencing template. Repertoires were generated with immunoSEQ multiplex PCR, while TCRdb's copy carries only in-frame clones and drops some. This table holds approximately 59,000 clones, under 55% found once. The specimen comprised CD8+ T cells sorted from blood, sampled at week 0. All receptors come from a human donor with alopecia areata.

The chain combines TRBV6-5 with TRBJ1-3; D remains unclear. Germline CDR1 MNHEY, CDR2 SVGAGI. Trimming pared 0 bases from V and 4 bases from J, leaving 10 bases between. The CDR3 is made up of 15 amino acids. This chain's CDR3 is CASSYSRQRGNTIYF. DNA of the CDR3: TGTGCCAGCAGTTACTCTAGGCAGAGAGGAAACACCATATATTTT.

J is TRBJ2-5 and V is TRBV7-8, with D unclear. The germline CDR1 and CDR2 sequences are SGHVS and FQNEAQ. The CDR3 covers 13 residues. The V gene lost 1 base and the J gene lost 2 bases, with 5 bases spanning the gap. This CDR3 is CASSLELQETQYF. The CDR3, as DNA: TGTGCCAGCAGCTTAGAGTTACAAGAGACCCAGTACTTC.

The chain combines TRBV29-1 with TRBJ2-7; a possible D gene is TRBD1 (5 bases). The CDR3 is made up of 15 amino acids. Trimming stripped 3 bases from V and 3 bases from J, with 18 bases between. Germline CDR1 and CDR2: SQVTM and ANQGSEA. The DNA for the CDR3 is TGCAGCGTTGACAAGGGGCAGGGTCCCCTCTACGAGCAGTACTTC. Protein sequence: CSVDKGQGPLYEQYF.

The chain is built from TRBV4-1 and TRBJ1-1; D unresolved. Germline CDR1 and CDR2: MGHRA and YSYEKL. The V end lost 2 bases, the J end lost 4 bases, and 8 bases lay between the germline ends. This CDR3 is 13 amino acids long. The CDR3 DNA follows: TGCGCCAGCAGCCAACCCGACGGCACTGAAGCTTTCTTT. Amino acid sequence: CASSQPDGTEAFF.

The gene calls are TRBV29-1 and TRBJ2-5, with unresolved D. The CDR3 loop spans 10 amino acids. V dropped 3 bases and J dropped 1 base, with 0 bases sitting between them. Germline CDR1 is SQVTM and CDR2 is ANQGSEA. The CDR3 is CSVDQETQYF. The CDR3 DNA is TGCAGCGTTGACCAAGAGACCCAGTACTTC. Looking up the rest from reference TRBV29-1 and TRBJ2-5 gives the full variable domain: SAVISQKPSRDICQRGTSLTIQCQVDSQVTMMFWYRQQPGQSLTLIATANQGSEATYESGFVIDKFPISRPNLTFSTLTVSNMSPEDSSIYLCSVDQETQYFGPGTRLLVL.

The chain couples TRBV7-9 to TRBJ2-7, with D perhaps matching TRBD1 or TRBD2 (5 bases each). Between the trimmed V and J ends, which lost 11 bases and 2 bases, there was a span of 28 bases. CDR3 length: 17 residues. Looked up from germline, CDR1 is SEHNR and CDR2 is FQNEAQ (reference sequence). As DNA, the CDR3 is TGTGCCCAGATCGGGGCCGGGAATGGGGTGACGACCTACGAGCAGTACTTC. Translation gives CAQIGAGNGVTTYEQYF.

V is TRBV29-1 and J is TRBJ1-2; 9 positions agree with TRBD1. The CDR3 contains 15 residues. Per the germline V gene, CDR1 is SQVTM and CDR2 is ANQGSEA. With V trimmed by 7 bases and J by 5 bases, 14 bases remained unmatched. The CDR3 reads CSAENHRGRRYGYTF. The CDR3 DNA is TGCAGCGCAGAGAACCACAGGGGGCGCCGATATGGCTACACCTTC.

This chain connects TRBV13 to TRBJ2-1, with D perhaps TRBD2 (5 bases). Germline V lookup: CDR1 PRHDT, CDR2 FYEKMQ (reference sequence). The length of the CDR3 is 15 residues. Trimming pared 4 bases from V and 0 bases from J, leaving 10 bases between. DNA of the CDR3: TGTGCCAGCAGCTCTAGCCTCAGCTCCTACAATGAGCAGTTCTTC. The encoded protein is CASSSSLSSYNEQFF.

This clone was counted between two and nine times. This chain joins TRBV7-9 and TRBJ2-3; 11 bases map to TRBD2. The CDR3 runs to 17 residues. Germline CDR1 reads SEHNR; CDR2 reads FQNEAQ (reference sequence). V shed 5 bases, J shed 0 bases, and the junction held 7 bases outside the gene matches. CDR3: CASSATLAGGSTDTQYF. The CDR3 region has the DNA TGTGCCAGCAGCGCGACCCTAGCGGGAGGTAGCACAGATACGCAGTATTTT.

This clone has a single count. The rearrangement uses TRBV7-9 and TRBJ2-2; D may be TRBD1 (6 bases). The V gene's germline CDR1 is SEHNR and CDR2 FQNEAQ (reference sequence). Trimming removed 4 bases at V and 3 bases at J, with 12 bases between. The CDR3 contains 15 residues. The DNA for the CDR3 is TGTGCCAGCAGCTCCACAGGGTGGGACACCGGGGAGCTGTTTTTT. It translates to CASSSTGWDTGELFF.

This clone was counted a single time. This chain joins TRBV7-9 and TRBJ1-1, with D possibly matching TRBD1 (6 bases). Trimming removed 6 bases at V and 2 bases at J, with 13 bases between. The CDR3 loop spans 14 amino acids. Germline-derived CDR1 and CDR2 are SEHNR and FQNEAQ (reference sequence). Here the CDR3 reads CASRSTGANTEAFF. CDR3 DNA sequence: TGTGCCAGCAGAAGCACGGGGGCCAACACTGAAGCTTTCTTT.

The genes are TRBV7-9 and TRBJ2-5, with D unresolved. The CDR3 is 14 amino acids. V lost 5 bases to trimming and J lost 4 bases, with 14 bases between them. Germline CDR1 reads SEHNR; CDR2 reads FQNEAQ (reference sequence). CDR3 amino acids: CASSPTPHGETQYF. The CDR3 DNA reads TGTGCCAGCAGCCCTACACCCCATGGAGAGACCCAGTACTTC.

This clone appeared a few times. The chain joins TRBV19 to TRBJ1-5; 9 bases agree with TRBD1. CDR1 LNHDA and CDR2 SQIVND come from the germline V gene (reference sequence). V gave up 5 bases and J gave up 3 bases; unmatched junction bases: 8. The CDR3 covers 16 residues. CDR3 bases: TGTGCCAGTAGTCTAGGACAGGGGCCTTACAATCAGCCCCAGCATTTT. Translated, it gives CASSLGQGPYNQPQHF.

The gene calls are TRBV19 and TRBJ2-1, with D perhaps TRBD2 (5 bases). Germline CDR1 LNHDA, CDR2 SQIVND (reference sequence). V shed 7 bases and J shed 3 bases, with 7 bases lying between them. CDR3 length: 12 amino acids. The CDR3: CASKAGYNEQFF. CDR3 sequence (DNA): TGTGCCAGTAAGGCGGGCTACAATGAGCAGTTCTTC.

The rearrangement uses TRBV29-1 and TRBJ2-7; D is possibly TRBD1 (7 bases). Trimming took off 5 bases at V and 6 bases at J, with 14 bases between the two ends. The V gene's germline CDR1 is SQVTM and CDR2 ANQGSEA. This CDR3 is built from 12 residues. CDR3 nucleotides: TGCAGCGTTCCCAGGGGGGTAAGCGAGCAGTACTTC. This encodes CSVPRGVSEQYF.

J is TRBJ2-7 and V is TRBV5-6, with D tentatively TRBD2 (6 bases). Deletions cut 1 base from V and 1 base from J, with 9 bases between. Germline lookup yields CDR1 SGHDT and CDR2 YYEEEE. This CDR3 is 14 amino acids long. The CDR3 DNA sequence: TGTGCCAGCAGCTTGTCTGGAGGGTCCTACGAGCAGTACTTC. It codes for CASSLSGGSYEQYF.

The CDR3 here is CASSQGGGVSPQHF. CDR3 DNA sequence: TGCGCCAGCAGCCAAGGCGGGGGTGTCAGCCCCCAGCATTTT. The chain uses TRBV4-1 and TRBJ1-5, with D maybe TRBD1 (5 bases). From germline, CDR1 is MGHRA and CDR2 YSYEKL. V was trimmed by 1 base and J by 10 bases, leaving 14 bases between them. CDR3 length: 14 amino acids.

As DNA, the CDR3 is TGTGCCAGCAGCCCCCTAGGTAATCTGGAGGAGACCCAGTACTTC. Protein: CASSPLGNLEETQYF. The chain couples TRBV9 to TRBJ2-5; D gene uncertain. CDR1 is SGDLS, CDR2 YYNGEE, per germline. V was clipped by 4 bases and J by 5 bases, with 18 bases between them. The CDR3 covers 15 residues.